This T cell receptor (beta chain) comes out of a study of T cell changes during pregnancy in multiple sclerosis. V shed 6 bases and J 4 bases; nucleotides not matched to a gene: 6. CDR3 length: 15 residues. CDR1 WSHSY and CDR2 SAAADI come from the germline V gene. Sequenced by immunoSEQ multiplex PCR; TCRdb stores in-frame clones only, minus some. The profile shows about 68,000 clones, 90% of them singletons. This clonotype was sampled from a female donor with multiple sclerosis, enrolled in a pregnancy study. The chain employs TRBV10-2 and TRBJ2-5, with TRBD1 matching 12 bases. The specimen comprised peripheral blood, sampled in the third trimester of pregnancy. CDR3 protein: CASSSGQGAGETQYF. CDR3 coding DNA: TGCGCCAGCAGCTCGGGACAGGGGGCCGGAGAGACCCAGTACTTC.